The source of this T cell receptor (beta chain) is a study of T cells in Graves' hyperthyroidism and ophthalmopathy. General observations from the study: Ophthalmopathy got predicted by the model a median about six months before its onset.

Using RNA transcripts as the source, TCR beta CDR3 regions were amplified. During a first-round RT-PCR of the TCR CDR3, the HTBI primer set was used. TCRdb itself ran the multiplex PCR reads through MiXCR, one entry per CDR3 protein. The sample holds roughly 500,000 distinct CDR3 sequences; about 45% are singletons and the top ten take around 17%. The CDR3 spans 12 residues. Germline loops: CDR1 DFQATT, CDR2 SNEGSKA (reference sequence). Trimming removed 6 bases from V and 3 bases from J, with 12 bases in between. Exclusion followed for patients with uncontrolled infection, other autoimmune disease, pregnancy or lactation. In regard to this clonotype: Its specificity is unknown.

The specimen sequenced was peripheral blood or thyroid tissue (not recorded which). V usage is TRBV20-1 and J usage is TRBJ2-7; D may be TRBD2 (5 bases). This TCR was recovered from an adult woman with Graves' disease, either hyperthyroidism or ophthalmopathy (not recorded which). CDR3 nucleotides: TGCAGTGCGAGGGCCGGCTTCTACGAGCAGTACTTC. Protein product: CSARAGFYEQYF.